The sequence of this T cell receptor (beta chain) was determined in a study of regulatory T cells in long-lasting Graves disease. Comments on this clonotype: The antigen remains undetermined.

TCR beta libraries were built with iRepertoire HTBI primers and Arm-PCR of CDR3 regions. TCRdb reprocessed the multiplex PCR reads with MiXCR, giving one entry per CDR3 protein. The table shows about 470,000 distinct CDR3 sequences, with 20% to 25% occurring only once. The CDR3 length is 15 residues. The ends lost 3 bases at V and 3 bases at J; junction bases unmatched: 6. In germline, CDR1 is SGHVS, CDR2 FQNEAQ. Time point noted: persistent/refractory GD, antithyroid drugs over 5 years with positive TRAb. Making the TCR library involved RNA that had been extracted from PBMCs. Diagnosis followed American Thyroid Association guidelines for Graves' disease. The patients included were those that came from an endocrinology department in Xi'an, China. Study-level findings and limits: With persistent disease, TRBV28, TRBJ1-2 and TRBJ2-5 were the favored segments. The analysis examined peripheral blood only and excluded thyroid tissue.

The TCR was taken from a female donor with Graves disease. The sequencing used peripheral blood mononuclear cells (PBMCs), collected when the disease was refractory, from a patient treated with antithyroid drugs. The chain uses TRBV7-8 and TRBJ2-7; 9 bases map to TRBD1. The CDR3 DNA reads as TGTGCCAGCAGCTTGACCCCGGACAGGGGCTACGAGCAGTACTTC. Protein sequence: CASSLTPDRGYEQYF.